This TCR beta chain was captured in a study of CD8+ T cells in alopecia areata. Study results and caveats: When scalp samples are sequenced, resident alphabeta T cells of normal skin are also captured.

The CDR3 runs to 11 residues. Germline V CDR1 and CDR2: NNHDY, SYVADS. By its share, this clone is medium-sized. The antigen remains undetermined. The gene names here belong to mouse. The CDR3 is cut off 4 residues early in the read; its end comes from the germline J gene. Cell sorting was performed on pooled cutaneous lymph node cells with CD4, CD8alpha, NKG2D, NKG2ACE and other markers. Following RNA extraction, reverse transcription yielded cDNA that acted as the sequencing template. Here immunoSEQ multiplex PCR was the method, and the copy in TCRdb shows in-frame clones only, minus some. In total the sample includes almost 9,000 clones, none of them seen once.

The sequence was obtained from a C3H/HeJ mouse with alopecia areata. These mice share the MHC haplotype H2-k. The chain uses TRBV13-3 and TRBJ2-1; D is uncertain. Material: CD8+ T cells sorted from a lymph node. CDR3 bases read: TGTGCCAGCAGTGAAAGGGCT. It is translated as CASSERA. The whole CDR3 sequence reads CASSERAEQFF.